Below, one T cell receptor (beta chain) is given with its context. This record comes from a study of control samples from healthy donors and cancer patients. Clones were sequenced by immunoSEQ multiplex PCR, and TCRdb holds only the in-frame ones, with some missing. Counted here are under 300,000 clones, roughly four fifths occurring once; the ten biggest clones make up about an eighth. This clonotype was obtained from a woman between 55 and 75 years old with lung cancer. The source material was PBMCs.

CDR3 sequence: CASSAEQGSTGELFF. The CDR3 DNA reads TGTGCCAGCAGTGCGGAACAGGGGAGCACCGGGGAGCTGTTTTTT. The chain recombines TRBV6-4 with TRBJ2-2; TRBD1 agrees at 7 bases. Germline values: CDR1 MRHNA, CDR2 SNTAGT. The CDR3 has 15 amino acids. V lost 4 bases to trimming and J lost 4 bases; unmatched junction nucleotides: 6.